Following are 21 T cell receptor beta chains from one sample sequenced in a study of blood T cell repertoires in COVID-19. Sequencing used immunoSEQ multiplex PCR; TCRdb keeps in-frame clones, though not all of them. The data show about half a million clones, 89% seen once. Specimen: peripheral blood. The receptor source for this set is a man aged 18-30 years with COVID-19, enrolled during active disease.

The chain links TRBV19 to TRBJ2-1; 9 positions agree with TRBD1. Unmatched junction bases numbered 1, after V lost 1 base and J lost 3 bases. The CDR3 is 15 amino acids. The germline CDR1 and CDR2 sequences are LNHDA and SQIVND (reference sequence). The DNA of the CDR3 is TGTGCCAGTAGTATAGGGGGACAGGGCTACAATGAGCAGTTCTTC. This sequence encodes CASSIGGQGYNEQFF.

The genes are TRBV19 and TRBJ2-2, with 7 bases matching TRBD2. The CDR3 has 15 amino acids. Germline V gene sequence: CDR1 LNHDA, CDR2 SQIVND (reference sequence). V lost 3 bases, J lost 4 bases, and 5 bases stayed unmatched. CDR3 bases: TGTGCCAGTAGTATTATCAGGGAGGGCACCGGGGAGCTGTTTTTT. This sequence encodes CASSIIREGTGELFF.

As DNA, the CDR3 is TGTGCCAGCAGCCGCCGCGGACACCGGACTGAAGCTTTCTTT. This sequence encodes CASSRRGHRTEAFF. J is TRBJ1-1 and V is TRBV3-1 (or the pseudogene TRBV3-2), with D possibly being TRBD1 (5 bases). Looked up from germline, CDR1 is LGHDT and CDR2 is YNNKEL (reference sequence). Trimming removed 4 bases at V and 5 bases at J, with 14 bases between. The CDR3 consists of 14 residues.

This chain joins TRBV25-1 and TRBJ2-2; TRBD2 agrees at 9 bases. Per germline, CDR1 MGHDK and CDR2 SYGVNS. The CDR3 is 16 amino acids. J was trimmed by 5 bases and V by 3 bases; bases with no gene match: 7. The CDR3 protein is CASSDPGGRGTGELFF. The CDR3 nucleotides read TGTGCCAGCAGTGACCCTGGCGGGAGGGGTACCGGGGAGCTGTTTTTT.

This chain connects TRBV18 to TRBJ1-2; 9 bases map to TRBD1. Looked up from germline, CDR1 is KGHSH and CDR2 is LQKENI. The CDR3 is 14 residues long. Trimming removed 6 bases from V and 3 bases from J; junction bases left unmatched: 5. CDR3 loop: CASSLTGGDYGYTF. The CDR3 DNA reads TGTGCCAGCTCGCTGACAGGGGGAGACTATGGCTACACCTTC.

V gene TRBV5-4 combines with J gene TRBJ2-7, with TRBD1 identical over 12 bases. Trimming removed 5 bases from V and 5 bases from J; junction bases left unmatched: 8. Germline values: CDR1 SGHNT, CDR2 YYREEE (reference sequence). There are 15 residues in the CDR3. For the CDR3, the DNA is TGTGCCAGCAGACCTCCGGGACAGGGGGCGGACGAGCAGTACTTC. Amino acids: CASRPPGQGADEQYF.

The chain uses TRBV10-2 and TRBJ2-7; TRBD1 aligns across 7 bases. The CDR3 totals 13 residues. Germline V gives CDR1 WSHSY, CDR2 SAAADI. Trimming removed 6 bases from V and 7 bases from J; junction bases left unmatched: 9. The CDR3 nucleotides read TGCGCCAGCAGCCGACAGGGAATCGGGGAGCAGTACTTC. This encodes CASSRQGIGEQYF.

The CDR3 DNA reads as TGTGCCAGCAGCTTGTGGCGGAGCGGGGGGGTTGTTGATACGCAGTATTTT. It codes for CASSLWRSGGVVDTQYF. The chain links TRBV5-4 to TRBJ2-3, with TRBD2 identical over 10 bases. The CDR3 length is 17 residues. The trim removed 1 base at V and 6 bases at J, leaving 11 bases unmatched. Germline CDR1 is SGHNT and CDR2 is YYREEE (reference sequence). Full variable domain (missing parts from reference TRBV5-4 and TRBJ2-3): ETGVTQSPTHLIKTRGQQVTLRCSSQSGHNTVSWYQQALGQGPQFIFQYYREEENGRGNFPPRFSGLQFPNYSSELNVNALELDDSALYLCASSLWRSGGVVDTQYFGPGTRLTVL.

This clone has just a few counts. V is TRBV6-1 and J is TRBJ2-7; D call uncertain. V shed 3 bases and J shed 3 bases, with 9 bases lying between them. The CDR3 consists of 13 residues. CDR1 and CDR2 from the germline V gene are MNHNS and SASEGT. The CDR3 is CASSERAHYEQYF. The CDR3 nucleotides read TGTGCCAGCAGTGAGCGCGCCCACTACGAGCAGTACTTC.

CDR3 sequence (DNA): TGTGCCTGGATCAGGGATGCCAACACCATATATTTT. Its protein is CAWIRDANTIYF. The chain carries TRBV30 and TRBJ1-3; possibly TRBD1 for D (5 bases). This CDR3 spans 12 amino acids. V was pared by 4 bases and J by 7 bases, with 11 bases between. CDR1 and CDR2 from the germline V gene are GTSNPN and SVGIG (reference sequence).

V is TRBV6-5 and J is TRBJ2-1; D may be TRBD1 (5 bases). Trimming removed 6 bases at V and 0 bases at J, with 12 bases between. The length of the CDR3 is 15 residues. CDR1 and CDR2 (germline): MNHEY, SVGAGI. The CDR3 nucleotides read TGTGCCAGCAGCCTACAGGATTTCTCCTACAATGAGCAGTTCTTC. Translation: CASSLQDFSYNEQFF.

The chain links TRBV11-3 to TRBJ2-1; D is ambiguous. The V gene lost 1 base and the J gene lost 5 bases, with 15 bases spanning the gap. The length of the CDR3 is 16 residues. Germline CDR1 and CDR2: SGHNT and YENEEA. CDR3 amino acids: CASSLGRVVVDNEQFF. The CDR3 DNA follows: TGTGCCAGCAGCTTAGGCCGGGTAGTAGTCGACAATGAGCAGTTCTTC.

The J gene is TRBJ2-6, the V gene TRBV5-1; 8 positions agree with TRBD1. In germline, CDR1 is SGHRS, CDR2 YFSETQ. CDR3 length equals 16 residues. The junction had 5 bases not matched to a gene; V was cut back by 4 bases and J by 2 bases. In DNA, the CDR3 is TGCGCCAGCAGCGCACGGACAGGGACTGGGGCCAACGTCCTGACTTTC. It encodes CASSARTGTGANVLTF.

This sequence joins TRBV4-2 and TRBJ2-3; 9 bases fit TRBD2. CDR1 and CDR2 from the germline V gene are LGHNA and YNFKEQ. The CDR3 covers 15 residues. The V segment lost 1 base and the J segment 8 bases; nucleotides outside the gene matches: 7. The CDR3 sequence: CASSQGGGAAPTQYF. DNA of the CDR3: TGTGCCAGCAGCCAAGGCGGGGGGGCCGCCCCTACGCAGTATTTT.

The V and J genes are TRBV3-1 (or the pseudogene TRBV3-2) and TRBJ1-1; possibly TRBD1 for D (6 bases). This CDR3 contains 12 residues. V was pared by 5 bases and J by 7 bases, with 11 bases between. Germline CDR1 is LGHDT and CDR2 is YNNKEL (reference sequence). The CDR3 DNA is TGTGCCAGCAGCAGACAGGACTTTGAAGCTTTCTTT. Its translation: CASSRQDFEAFF.

The chain links TRBV7-6 to TRBJ1-2; D possibly corresponds to TRBD1 (5 bases). V was clipped by 1 base and J by 3 bases, with 9 bases between them. Germline assignment: CDR1 SGHVS and CDR2 FNYEAQ. This CDR3 contains 14 residues. In DNA form, the CDR3 reads TGTGCCAGCAGCTTAGGGGGGGAGTACTATGGCTACACCTTC. Translated, it gives CASSLGGEYYGYTF.

The rearrangement links TRBV10-1 to TRBJ2-1; 7 bases align to TRBD2. The germline V gene encodes CDR1 WNHNN and CDR2 SYGVQD (reference sequence). The CDR3 length is 14 residues. Trimming removed 7 bases from V and 7 bases from J; junction bases left unmatched: 10. The CDR3 region is CASTLAGVSNEQFF. The CDR3 nucleotides read TGCGCCAGCACTCTGGCGGGAGTTTCGAATGAGCAGTTCTTC.

The V and J genes are TRBV4-1 and TRBJ1-1; perhaps TRBD1 as D (5 bases). Germline lookup yields CDR1 MGHRA and CDR2 YSYEKL. This CDR3 is built from 14 residues. V was clipped by 4 bases and J by 0 bases, with 9 bases between them. The CDR3 reads CASSPRGMNTEAFF. The CDR3 coding sequence is TGCGCCAGCAGCCCACGGGGGATGAACACTGAAGCTTTCTTT.

This clone appeared once. This chain joins TRBV2 and TRBJ2-5; tentatively, D is TRBD1 (6 bases). The germline CDR1 and CDR2 sequences are SNHLY and FYNNEI. Trimming left V 2 bases short and J 5 bases short, with 12 bases between. The CDR3 runs 14 residues. The CDR3 loop is CASSERSGVETQYF. The CDR3 DNA follows: TGTGCCAGCAGTGAACGTTCAGGGGTGGAGACCCAGTACTTC.

The chain uses TRBV27 and TRBJ2-7; 14 bases are shared with TRBD2. With 5 bases clipped from V and 4 bases from J, the junction kept 4 bases outside the gene matches. Germline V gene data show CDR1 as MNHEY and CDR2 as SMNVEV (reference sequence). This CDR3 region has 15 residues. This CDR3 reads CASSLWTSGRYEQYF. CDR3 DNA: TGTGCCAGCAGTCTCTGGACTAGCGGGAGGTACGAGCAGTACTTC.

The rearrangement joins TRBV19 to TRBJ2-7, with TRBD1 as a possible D gene (6 bases). Germline lookup yields CDR1 LNHDA and CDR2 SQIVND (reference sequence). V shed 6 bases and J shed 6 bases, with 9 bases lying between them. The CDR3 is 11 amino acids. The CDR3: CASSQGLEQYF. In DNA, the CDR3 is TGTGCCAGTAGCCAGGGGCTCGAGCAGTACTTC.